A single sample is the source of the 5 T cell receptor beta chains below, sequenced in a study of technical replicates of blood from several donors. The protocol was immunoSEQ multiplex PCR, while the TCRdb copy is restricted to in-frame clones and leaves out a portion. The sample yields tens of thousands of clones, approximately 86% seen once. Sample: PBMCs. These receptors originate from a human donor in good health. Some clones in this sample may be carry-over from other donors' samples.

The J gene is TRBJ1-6, the V gene TRBV4-1; D is possibly TRBD1 (5 bases). Germline V gives CDR1 MGHRA, CDR2 YSYEKL. The V and J ends lost 0 bases and 0 bases respectively, with 15 bases between them. The CDR3 is 19 residues long. The CDR3 DNA is TGCGCCAGCAGCCAAGATTACCGAAGACAGAGCTCCTATAATTCACCCCTCCACTTT. Translation: CASSQDYRRQSSYNSPLHF.

This clone was observed once. The V and J genes are TRBV5-1 and TRBJ2-3; 7 bases agree with TRBD1. With V trimmed by 3 bases and J by 2 bases, 3 bases remained unmatched. CDR1 and CDR2 (germline): SGHRS, YFSETQ. The CDR3 runs 14 residues. The CDR3 nucleotides are TGCGCCAGCAGCTCAGACAGGGCCACAGATACGCAGTATTTT. Amino acid sequence: CASSSDRATDTQYF.

The rearrangement joins TRBV5-6 to TRBJ2-3; TRBD2 aligns across 10 bases. CDR3 size: 19 residues. V lost 0 bases and J lost 0; bases outside the gene matches: 10. Per the germline V gene, CDR1 is SGHDT and CDR2 is YYEEEE. The CDR3 DNA reads TGTGCCAGCAGCTTGGTTTGGCTAGCGGGAGAATCTAGCACAGATACGCAGTATTTT. This translates into CASSLVWLAGESSTDTQYF. Combining the CDR3 with reference TRBV5-6 and TRBJ2-3 gives the whole variable domain DAGVTQSPTHLIKTRGQQVTLRCSPKSGHDTVSWYQQALGQGPQFIFQYYEEEERQRGNFPDRFSGHQFPNYSSELNVNALLLGDSALYLCASSLVWLAGESSTDTQYFGPGTRLTVL.

This chain links TRBV19 with TRBJ1-1; 7 nucleotides align to TRBD1. Germline V CDR1 and CDR2: LNHDA, SQIVND (reference sequence). The V gene end was trimmed by 4 bases and the J gene end by 8 bases; junction bases not matched to a gene: 7. CDR3 size: 13 residues. The CDR3 protein is CASSNRDSSEAFF. Here the CDR3 DNA reads TGTGCCAGTAGTAACCGGGACAGCAGCGAAGCTTTCTTT.

This rearrangement joins TRBV28 to TRBJ1-2; 7 positions match TRBD1. The length of the CDR3 is 14 residues. CDR1 is MDHEN, CDR2 SYDVKM, per germline. After removal of 7 bases from V and 8 bases from J, the junction contained 13 bases not matched to a gene. CDR3 nucleotide sequence: TGTGCCAGCATTCCGGGACAGCCTTCTGGAGGCTACACCTTC. Amino acid sequence: CASIPGQPSGGYTF.